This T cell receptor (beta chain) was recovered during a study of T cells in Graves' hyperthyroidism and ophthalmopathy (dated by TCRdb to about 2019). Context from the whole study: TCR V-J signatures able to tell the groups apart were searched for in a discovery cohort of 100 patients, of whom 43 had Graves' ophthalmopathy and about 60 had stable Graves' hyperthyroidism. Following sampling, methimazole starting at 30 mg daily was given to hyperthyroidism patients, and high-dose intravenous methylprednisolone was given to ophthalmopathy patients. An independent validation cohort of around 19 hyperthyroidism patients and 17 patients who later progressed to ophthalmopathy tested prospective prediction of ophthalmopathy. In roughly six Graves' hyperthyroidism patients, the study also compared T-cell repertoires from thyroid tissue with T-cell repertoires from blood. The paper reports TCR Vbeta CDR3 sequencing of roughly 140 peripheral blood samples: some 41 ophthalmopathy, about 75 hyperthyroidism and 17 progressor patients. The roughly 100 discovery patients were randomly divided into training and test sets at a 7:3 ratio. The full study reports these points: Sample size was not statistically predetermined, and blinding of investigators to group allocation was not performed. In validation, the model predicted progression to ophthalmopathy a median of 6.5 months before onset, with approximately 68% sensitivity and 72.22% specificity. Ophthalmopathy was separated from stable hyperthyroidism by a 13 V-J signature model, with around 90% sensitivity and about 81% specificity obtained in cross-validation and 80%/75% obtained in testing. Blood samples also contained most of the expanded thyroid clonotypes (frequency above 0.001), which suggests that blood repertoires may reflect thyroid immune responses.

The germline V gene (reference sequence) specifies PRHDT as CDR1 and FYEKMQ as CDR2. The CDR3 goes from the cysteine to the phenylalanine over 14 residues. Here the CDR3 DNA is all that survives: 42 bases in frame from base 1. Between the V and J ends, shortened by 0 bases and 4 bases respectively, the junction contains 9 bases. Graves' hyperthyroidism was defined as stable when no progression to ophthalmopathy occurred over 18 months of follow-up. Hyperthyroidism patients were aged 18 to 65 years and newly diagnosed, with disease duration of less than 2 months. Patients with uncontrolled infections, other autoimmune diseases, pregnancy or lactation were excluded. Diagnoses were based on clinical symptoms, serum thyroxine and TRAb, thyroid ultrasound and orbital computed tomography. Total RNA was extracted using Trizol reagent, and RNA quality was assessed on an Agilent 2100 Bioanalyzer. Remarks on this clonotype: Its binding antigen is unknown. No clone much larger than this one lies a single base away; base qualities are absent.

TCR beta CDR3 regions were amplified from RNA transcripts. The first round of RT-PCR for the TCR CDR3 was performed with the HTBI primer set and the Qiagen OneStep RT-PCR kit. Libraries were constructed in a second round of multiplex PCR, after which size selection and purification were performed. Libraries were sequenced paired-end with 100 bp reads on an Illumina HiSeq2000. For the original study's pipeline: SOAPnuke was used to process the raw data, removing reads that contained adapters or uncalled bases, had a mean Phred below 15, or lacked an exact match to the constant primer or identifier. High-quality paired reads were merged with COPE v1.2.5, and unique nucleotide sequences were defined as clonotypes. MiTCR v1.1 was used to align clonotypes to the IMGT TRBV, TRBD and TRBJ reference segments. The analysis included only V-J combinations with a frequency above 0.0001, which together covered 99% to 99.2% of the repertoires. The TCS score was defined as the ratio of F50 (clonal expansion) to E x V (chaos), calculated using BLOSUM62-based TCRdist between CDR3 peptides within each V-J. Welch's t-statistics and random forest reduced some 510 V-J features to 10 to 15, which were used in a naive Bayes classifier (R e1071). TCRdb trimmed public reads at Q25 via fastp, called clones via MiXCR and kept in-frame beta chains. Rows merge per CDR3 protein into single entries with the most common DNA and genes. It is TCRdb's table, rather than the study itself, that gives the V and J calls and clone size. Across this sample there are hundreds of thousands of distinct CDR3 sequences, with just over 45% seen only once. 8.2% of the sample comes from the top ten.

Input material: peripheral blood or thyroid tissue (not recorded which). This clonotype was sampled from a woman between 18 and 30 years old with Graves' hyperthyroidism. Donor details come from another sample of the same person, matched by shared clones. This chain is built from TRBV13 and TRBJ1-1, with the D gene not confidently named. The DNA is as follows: TGTGCCAGCAGCTTAGGACAGACGAGCACTGAAGCTTTCTTT. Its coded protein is CASSLGQTSTEAFF.